This entry is about one TCR beta chain. The antigen remains undetermined. Losses at the gene ends were 1 base for V and 3 bases for J; bases not matched to a gene: 9. Germline CDR1 reads MGHRA; CDR2 reads YSYEKL. The CDR3 covers 16 residues. This specimen comes from a study of OX40 agonist ivuxolimab in advanced cancers. Study outcomes and limitations: There was clonal expansion of CD4+ and CD8+ blood T cells by week 6 at 0.1 to 3.0 mg/kg.

TCRdb's copy holds only in-frame clones and misses some; the assay was immunoSEQ multiplex PCR. The table includes approximately 18,000 clones, roughly 80% detected once. The input for sequencing was CD4+ or CD8+ T cells sorted from blood, taken in a trial of the OX40 agonist ivuxolimab. The origin of this receptor is an adult with an advanced solid tumor such as melanoma, head and neck, liver or kidney cancer. V gene TRBV4-1 combines with J gene TRBJ2-7; 7 bases map to TRBD2. The CDR3 reads CASSQGGGGRGYEQYF. The CDR3 nucleotides are TGCGCCAGCAGCCAAGGGGGGGGAGGACGGGGCTACGAGCAGTACTTC.